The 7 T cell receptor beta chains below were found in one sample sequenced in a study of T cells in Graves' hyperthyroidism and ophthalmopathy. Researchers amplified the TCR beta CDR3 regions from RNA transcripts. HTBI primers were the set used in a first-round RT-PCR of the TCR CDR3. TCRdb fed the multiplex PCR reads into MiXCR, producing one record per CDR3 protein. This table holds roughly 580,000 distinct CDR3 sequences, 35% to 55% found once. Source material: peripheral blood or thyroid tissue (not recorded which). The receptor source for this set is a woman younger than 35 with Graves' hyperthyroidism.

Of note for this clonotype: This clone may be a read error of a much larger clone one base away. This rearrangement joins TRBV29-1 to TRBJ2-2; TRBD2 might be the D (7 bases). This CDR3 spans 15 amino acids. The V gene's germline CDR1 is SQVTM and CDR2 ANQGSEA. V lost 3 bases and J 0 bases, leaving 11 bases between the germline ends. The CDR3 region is CSVDGGAANTGELFF. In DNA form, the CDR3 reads TGCAGCGTTGATGGGGGGGCTGCGAACACCGGGGAGCTGTTTTTT.

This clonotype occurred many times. CDR3 region: CAIADEEVNEKLFF. DNA of the CDR3: TGTGCCATCGCCGACGAGGAGGTGAATGAAAAACTGTTTTTT. The V call is TRBV10-3, the J call TRBJ1-4; D is uncertain. Germline CDR1 ENHRY, CDR2 SYGVKD. The V end lost 8 bases, the J end lost 5 bases, and 15 bases lay between the germline ends. The CDR3 is 14 residues long.

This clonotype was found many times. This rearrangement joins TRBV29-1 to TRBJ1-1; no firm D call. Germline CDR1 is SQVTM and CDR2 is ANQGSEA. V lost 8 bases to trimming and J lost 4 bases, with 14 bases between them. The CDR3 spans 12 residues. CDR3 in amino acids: CSIWTVGTEAFF. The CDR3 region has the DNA TGCAGCATATGGACCGTGGGCACTGAAGCTTTCTTT. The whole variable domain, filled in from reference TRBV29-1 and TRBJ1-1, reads SAVISQKPSRDICQRGTSLTIQCQVDSQVTMMFWYRQQPGQSLTLIATANQGSEATYESGFVIDKFPISRPNLTFSTLTVSNMSPEDSSIYLCSIWTVGTEAFFGQGTRLTVV.

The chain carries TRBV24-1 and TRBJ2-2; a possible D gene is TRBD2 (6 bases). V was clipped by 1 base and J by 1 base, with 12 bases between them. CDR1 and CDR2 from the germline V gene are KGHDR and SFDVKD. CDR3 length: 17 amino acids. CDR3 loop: CATSDFRTKGNTGELFF. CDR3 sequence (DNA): TGTGCCACCAGTGATTTCAGGACTAAAGGGAACACCGGGGAGCTGTTTTTT.

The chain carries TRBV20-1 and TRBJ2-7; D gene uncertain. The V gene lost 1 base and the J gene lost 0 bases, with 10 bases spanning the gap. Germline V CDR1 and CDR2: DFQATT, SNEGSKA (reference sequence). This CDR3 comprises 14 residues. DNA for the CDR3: TGCAGTGCTAGAGCGCCGGATTTCTCCTACGAGCAGTACTTC. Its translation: CSARAPDFSYEQYF.

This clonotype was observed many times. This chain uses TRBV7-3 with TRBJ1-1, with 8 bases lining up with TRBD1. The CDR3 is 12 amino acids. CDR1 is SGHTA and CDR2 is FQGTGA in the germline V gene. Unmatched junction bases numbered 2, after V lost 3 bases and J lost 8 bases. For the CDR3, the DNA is TGTGCCAGCAGCTTTCCAGGGGGCGAAGCTTTCTTT. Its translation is CASSFPGGEAFF.

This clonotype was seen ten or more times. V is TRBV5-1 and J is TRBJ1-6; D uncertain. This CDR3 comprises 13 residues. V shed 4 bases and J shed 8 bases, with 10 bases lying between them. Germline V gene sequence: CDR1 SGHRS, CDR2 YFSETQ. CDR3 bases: TGCGCCAGCAGCGTAAACGGAGATTCACCCCTCCACTTT. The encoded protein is CASSVNGDSPLHF.